Given below is one T cell receptor (beta chain) in context. The antigen it binds to is not known. Per-nucleotide qualities are absent, and no much larger clonotype sits a single base away. Here V drops 5 bases and J drops 10 bases, and the junction holds 11 bases not matched to any gene. CDR1 and CDR2 were assigned from the germline V gene (reference sequence) as LNHDA and SQIVND. The CDR3 contains 14 residues, cysteine and phenylalanine counted. Only CDR3 DNA is held: 42 bases, read in frame from base 1. The library was built by means of the immunoSEQ multiplex PCR assay. This is the immuneACCESS table as TCRdb keeps it, with only in-frame sequences that have V and J called. A part of the clones is gone; compared with another copy, unresolved V genes explain less than half, and the rest is unexplained. This sample comprises more than 65,000 clones, approximately 96% of them detected only once. Roughly 0.34% of the sample is held by the ten biggest clonotypes.

The sample originates from a study of technical replicates of blood from a few donors (dated 2017 in TCRdb). Sequencing used T cells isolated from PBMCs. The origin of this receptor is a human donor in good health. Rearrangement joined TRBV19 to TRBJ2-1; 7 central nucleotides agree with TRBD1. CDR3 reads: CASSGQQTGREQFF. The sequenced DNA: TGTGCCAGTAGTGGCCAGCAGACAGGGCGGGAGCAGTTCTTC.